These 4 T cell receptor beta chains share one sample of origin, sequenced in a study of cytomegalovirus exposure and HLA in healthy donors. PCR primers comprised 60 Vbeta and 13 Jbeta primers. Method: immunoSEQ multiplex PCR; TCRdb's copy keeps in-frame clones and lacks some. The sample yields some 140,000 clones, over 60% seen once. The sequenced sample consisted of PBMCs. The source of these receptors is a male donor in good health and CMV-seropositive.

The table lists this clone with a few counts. The CDR3 sequence is CASSRSYNEQFF. DNA for the CDR3: TGTGCCTCCTCCCGGTCCTACAATGAGCAGTTCTTC. V is TRBV30 and J is TRBJ2-1; D unresolved. The CDR3 sequence is 12 residues long. Trimming removed 7 bases at V and 1 base at J, with 8 bases between. The germline V gene encodes CDR1 GTSNPN and CDR2 SVGIG (reference sequence).

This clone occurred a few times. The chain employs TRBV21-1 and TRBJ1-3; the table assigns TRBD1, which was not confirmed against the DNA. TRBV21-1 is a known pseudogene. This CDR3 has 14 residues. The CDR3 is CASSSYTSRNTIYF. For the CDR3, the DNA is TGTGCCAGCAGCTCATACACCTCAAGAAACACCATATATTTT.

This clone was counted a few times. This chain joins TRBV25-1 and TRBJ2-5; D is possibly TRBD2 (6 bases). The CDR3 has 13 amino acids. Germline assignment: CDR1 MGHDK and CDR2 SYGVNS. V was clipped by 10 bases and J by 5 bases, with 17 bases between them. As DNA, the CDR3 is TGTGCCACCCTAGTTTTAGGGAGGGAGACCCAGTACTTC. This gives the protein CATLVLGRETQYF.

CDR3 nucleotides: TGTGCCAGCAGCTCACCGGGACTAGTGGGTACGCAGTATTTT. Encoded protein: CASSSPGLVGTQYF. The chain carries TRBV7-2 and TRBJ2-3; 8 nucleotides match TRBD2. Germline CDR1 SGHTA, CDR2 FQGNSA. The CDR3 length is 14 residues. Trimming at V came to 4 bases and at J to 8 bases, leaving 8 bases not matched to a gene.